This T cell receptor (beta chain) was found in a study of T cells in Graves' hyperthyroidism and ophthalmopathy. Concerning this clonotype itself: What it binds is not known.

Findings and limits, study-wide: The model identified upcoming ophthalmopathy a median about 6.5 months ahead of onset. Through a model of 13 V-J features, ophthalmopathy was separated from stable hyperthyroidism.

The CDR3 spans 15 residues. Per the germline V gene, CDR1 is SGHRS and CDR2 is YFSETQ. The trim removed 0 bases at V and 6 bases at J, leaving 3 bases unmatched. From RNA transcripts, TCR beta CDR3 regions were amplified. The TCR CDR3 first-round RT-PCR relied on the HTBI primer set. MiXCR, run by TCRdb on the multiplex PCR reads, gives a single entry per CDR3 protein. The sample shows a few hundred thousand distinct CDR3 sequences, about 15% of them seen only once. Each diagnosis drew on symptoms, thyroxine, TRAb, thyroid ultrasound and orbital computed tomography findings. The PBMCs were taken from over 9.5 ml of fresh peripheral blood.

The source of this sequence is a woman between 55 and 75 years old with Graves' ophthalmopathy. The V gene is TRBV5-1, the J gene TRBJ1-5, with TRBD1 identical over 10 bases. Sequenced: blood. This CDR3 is CASSLEGQGSQPQHF. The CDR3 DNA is TGCGCCAGCAGCTTGGAGGGACAGGGGTCTCAGCCCCAGCATTTT.